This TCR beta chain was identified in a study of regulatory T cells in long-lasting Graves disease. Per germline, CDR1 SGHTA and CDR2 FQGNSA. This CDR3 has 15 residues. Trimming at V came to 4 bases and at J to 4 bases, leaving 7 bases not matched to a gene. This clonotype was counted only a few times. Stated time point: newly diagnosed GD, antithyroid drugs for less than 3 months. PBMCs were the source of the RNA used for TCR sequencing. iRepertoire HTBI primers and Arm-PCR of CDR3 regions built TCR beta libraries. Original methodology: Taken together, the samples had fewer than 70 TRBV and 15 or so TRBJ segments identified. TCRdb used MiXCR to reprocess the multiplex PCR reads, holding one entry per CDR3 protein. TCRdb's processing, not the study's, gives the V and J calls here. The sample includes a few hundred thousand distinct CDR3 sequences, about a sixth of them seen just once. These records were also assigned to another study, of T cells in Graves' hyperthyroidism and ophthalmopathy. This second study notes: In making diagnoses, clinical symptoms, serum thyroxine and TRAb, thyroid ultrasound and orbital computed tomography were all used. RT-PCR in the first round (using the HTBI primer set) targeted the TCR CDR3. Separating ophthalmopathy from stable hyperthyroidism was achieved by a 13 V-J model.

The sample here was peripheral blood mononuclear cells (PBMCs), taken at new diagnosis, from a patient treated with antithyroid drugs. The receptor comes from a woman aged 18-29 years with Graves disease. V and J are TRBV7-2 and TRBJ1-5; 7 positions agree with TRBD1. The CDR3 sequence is CASSYRQGRNQPQHF. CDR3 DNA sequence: TGTGCCAGCAGCTACAGACAGGGTCGGAATCAGCCCCAGCATTTT.